These 26 T cell receptor beta chains share one sample of origin, sequenced in a study of blood T cell repertoires in COVID-19 (dated by TCRdb to the early 2020s). The library relied on the immunoSEQ multiplex PCR assay. TCRdb stores this immuneACCESS table with in-frame sequences only. Part of the clones is absent; in the studies checked, under half of the shortfall reflects unresolved V genes, and no reason is known for the rest. In this sample the table shows some 220,000 clones, 80% of which occur a single time. The leading ten clones occupy more than 7% of the sample. Input material: peripheral blood. All receptors derive from a woman in her seventies with acute or convalescent COVID-19.

This clone was seen once. This chain joins TRBV6-6 and TRBJ1-5, with D perhaps TRBD1 (6 bases). V gave up 5 bases and J gave up 2 bases, with 13 bases separating them. The CDR3 sequence is 15 residues long. Germline lookup yields CDR1 MNHNY and CDR2 SVGAGI (reference sequence). The CDR3 sequence: CASSLQGSGNQPQHF. The CDR3 DNA follows: TGTGCCAGCAGTCTACAGGGAAGTGGCAATCAGCCCCAGCATTTT.

The chain couples TRBV6-1 to TRBJ2-7, with D uncertain. Germline CDR1 is MNHNS and CDR2 is SASEGT. CDR3 size: 13 residues. Trimming removed 0 bases at V and 7 bases at J, with 10 bases between. The CDR3 DNA reads as TGTGCCAGCAGTGAAGCGCCCCGGGTTGAGCAGTACTTC. This gives the protein CASSEAPRVEQYF.

The gene calls are TRBV6-5 and TRBJ2-5; 13 bases match TRBD2. Losses at the gene ends were 8 bases for V and 5 bases for J; bases not matched to a gene: 2. The CDR3 is 13 residues long. From germline, CDR1 is MNHEY and CDR2 SVGAGI. CDR3 residues: CASGLAGVETQYF. As DNA, the CDR3 is TGTGCCAGCGGACTAGCGGGGGTGGAGACCCAGTACTTC.

The chain recombines TRBV6-5 with TRBJ1-4; D perhaps matches TRBD1 (5 bases). V lost 6 bases and J 7 bases, leaving 15 bases between the germline ends. CDR1 and CDR2 from the germline V gene are MNHEY and SVGAGI. The CDR3 totals 14 residues. The CDR3, as DNA: TGTGCCAGCAGCCTAACCTCCAGGGTTGAAAAACTGTTTTTT. Protein sequence: CASSLTSRVEKLFF.

The rearrangement uses TRBV9 and TRBJ2-1, with TRBD2 matching 11 bases. The CDR3 spans 17 residues. The germline CDR1 and CDR2 sequences are SGDLS and YYNGEE. The V segment lost 3 bases and the J segment 9 bases; nucleotides outside the gene matches: 14. DNA for the CDR3: TGTGCCAGCAGCGAGAGGTGGGCTGGGCTAGCGGGGGGTGAGCAGTTCTTC. Its protein product is CASSERWAGLAGGEQFF.

The rearrangement links TRBV18 to TRBJ2-4, with 10 bases that match TRBD1. The CDR3 loop spans 15 amino acids. CDR1 and CDR2 from the germline V gene are KGHSH and LQKENI. V dropped 3 bases and J dropped 7; count of bases not matched to a gene: 6. CDR3 DNA: TGTGCCAGCTCACCGGGACAGGGGACTCTCAACATTCAGTACTTC. This gives the protein CASSPGQGTLNIQYF.

The J gene is TRBJ1-5, the V gene TRBV19; no definite D call. Trimming removed 0 bases from V and 7 bases from J, with 7 bases in between. The CDR3 is 13 residues long. Germline lookup yields CDR1 LNHDA and CDR2 SQIVND (reference sequence). The DNA for the CDR3 is TGTGCCAGTAGTATAGAGGGGAGACAGCCCCAGCATTTT. This gives the protein CASSIEGRQPQHF.

V gene TRBV21-1 combines with J gene TRBJ2-4; no DNA check was done on the table's D call, TRBD2. TRBV21-1 is a pseudogene. The CDR3 is made up of 20 amino acids. The CDR3 DNA reads as TGTGCCAGCAGCAAGGCTAGCGGGGGGCGCCTGTCGTTAGCCAAAAACATTCAGTACTTC. The encoded protein is CASSKASGGRLSLAKNIQYF.

This clone has a single count. The rearrangement uses TRBV24-1 and TRBJ1-2; a possible D gene is TRBD1 (5 bases). Trimming took 9 bases from V and 4 from J, leaving 20 bases between them. This CDR3 spans 15 amino acids. Germline V CDR1 and CDR2: KGHDR, SFDVKD. CDR3 residues: CATGVDSPGGYGYTF. The CDR3 region has the DNA TGTGCCACCGGCGTGGACTCGCCCGGGGGCTATGGCTACACCTTC.

The J gene is TRBJ2-3, the V gene TRBV3-1 (or the pseudogene TRBV3-2); D might be TRBD2 (6 bases). In germline, CDR1 is LGHDT, CDR2 YNNKEL (reference sequence). This CDR3 is 14 amino acids long. Trimming removed 2 bases at V and 1 base at J, with 7 bases between. DNA of the CDR3: TGTGCCAGCAGCCAACAGCGGGGCACAGATACGCAGTATTTT. It yields the protein CASSQQRGTDTQYF.

Turning to this clone: A much larger clone lies a single base off, so this may be a read error. This chain uses TRBV30 with TRBJ1-1; the D gene is possibly TRBD1 (6 bases). CDR3 size: 14 residues. The V gene's germline CDR1 is GTSNPN and CDR2 SVGIG (reference sequence). V lost 6 bases and J 2 bases, leaving 16 bases between the germline ends. The DNA of the CDR3 is TGTGCCTGCGTAACAGGGTGGCCCAACACTGAAGCTTTCTTT. This translates into CACVTGWPNTEAFF.

V is TRBV24-1 and J is TRBJ2-3; no definite D call. Trimming took 5 bases from V and 0 from J, leaving 8 bases between them. The CDR3 runs 14 residues. Germline V gene lookup returns CDR1 KGHDR and CDR2 SFDVKD. CDR3 protein: CATSGLTSTDTQYF. Here the CDR3 DNA reads TGTGCCACCAGTGGCCTTACTAGCACAGATACGCAGTATTTT.

The rearrangement uses TRBV7-2 and TRBJ2-5; 8 nucleotides match TRBD1. The CDR3 is 18 residues long. Unmatched junction bases numbered 15, after V lost 1 base and J lost 5 bases. Looked up from germline, CDR1 is SGHTA and CDR2 is FQGNSA. Here the CDR3 reads CASSLVGGQGGARETQYF. CDR3 nucleotide sequence: TGTGCCAGCAGCTTAGTCGGAGGACAGGGTGGCGCAAGGGAGACCCAGTACTTC.

The rearrangement uses TRBV7-9 and TRBJ2-4; 8 bases are shared with TRBD2. Trimming at V came to 4 bases and at J to 0 bases, leaving 8 bases not matched to a gene. This CDR3 region has 17 residues. Germline lookup yields CDR1 SEHNR and CDR2 FQNEAQ (reference sequence). The CDR3 bases are TGTGCCAGCAGCTCCTGGCGGGGGGCTGAAGCCAAAAACATTCAGTACTTC. Protein sequence: CASSSWRGAEAKNIQYF. The variable domain in full, with the rest retrieved from reference TRBV7-9 and TRBJ2-4, is DTGVSQNPRHKITKRGQNVTFRCDPISEHNRLYWYRQTLGQGPEFLTYFQNEAQLEKSRLLSDRFSAERPKGSFSTLEIQRTEQGDSAMYLCASSSWRGAEAKNIQYFGAGTRLSVL.

This clone came up a few times. Here the CDR3 DNA reads TGTGCCAGCAGCCTACACCCAGGGACAGGACAAGAGACCCAGTACTTC. This gives the protein CASSLHPGTGQETQYF. The chain carries TRBV7-2 and TRBJ2-5; 8 bases align to TRBD1. This CDR3 comprises 16 residues. V was pared by 5 bases and J by 2 bases, with 10 bases of the junction left unmatched. Germline assignment: CDR1 SGHTA and CDR2 FQGNSA.

The CDR3: CASSVAGTGVPNEQFF. CDR3 DNA sequence: TGTGCCAGCAGCGTAGCTGGAACAGGGGTCCCAAATGAGCAGTTCTTC. This rearrangement joins TRBV9 to TRBJ2-1; TRBD1 aligns across 7 bases. V lost 0 bases and J lost 7; bases outside the gene matches: 10. The CDR3 totals 16 residues. Germline CDR1 is SGDLS and CDR2 is YYNGEE.

V is TRBV6-1 and J is TRBJ1-2; D call uncertain. Trimming removed 1 base at V and 2 bases at J, with 11 bases between. Germline CDR1 MNHNS, CDR2 SASEGT. This CDR3 has 15 amino acids. The CDR3 region is CASSEVSPLNYGYTF. In DNA form, the CDR3 reads TGTGCCAGCAGTGAAGTCTCCCCCCTAAACTATGGCTACACCTTC.

V gene TRBV2 combines with J gene TRBJ2-2, with 8 bases identical to TRBD2. The CDR3 totals 15 residues. In germline, CDR1 is SNHLY, CDR2 FYNNEI. V lost 4 bases and J lost 1; bases outside the gene matches: 2. The CDR3 protein is CASSGSGGNTGELFF. In DNA, the CDR3 is TGTGCCAGCAGTGGGAGCGGGGGGAACACCGGGGAGCTGTTTTTT.

This clone was detected once. CDR3 sequence reads: CASSLDLWRGSTDTQYF. DNA of the CDR3: TGTGCCAGCAGCTTAGATTTGTGGCGGGGATCCACAGATACGCAGTATTTT. This chain joins TRBV7-9 and TRBJ2-3, with D tentatively TRBD2 (6 bases). This CDR3 is 17 amino acids long. Trimming removed 1 base from V and 2 bases from J, with 16 bases in between. CDR1 and CDR2 (germline): SEHNR, FQNEAQ (reference sequence).

The genes are TRBV5-1 and TRBJ2-5; 7 bases are a match to TRBD1. This CDR3 comprises 16 residues. J gave up 4 bases and V 0 bases, and 9 bases lay outside the gene matches. Germline CDR1 reads SGHRS; CDR2 reads YFSETQ. The CDR3 DNA is TGCGCCAGCAGCTTGGGCCCGGGAACAGGGGCAGAGACCCAGTACTTC. This encodes CASSLGPGTGAETQYF. Based on the CDR3 plus reference TRBV5-1 and TRBJ2-5, the full variable domain is KAGVTQTPRYLIKTRGQQVTLSCSPISGHRSVSWYQQTPGQGLQFLFEYFSETQRNKGNFPGRFSGRQFSNSRSEMNVSTLELGDSALYLCASSLGPGTGAETQYFGPGTRLLVL.

The CDR3 DNA is TGTGCCAGCAGCTTGGGACAGGGTTTCGAGCAGTACTTC. The encoded protein is CASSLGQGFEQYF. The V gene is TRBV13, the J gene TRBJ2-7; 9 positions match TRBD1. J lost 6 bases, V lost 3 bases, and 3 bases had no gene match. Germline values: CDR1 PRHDT, CDR2 FYEKMQ (reference sequence). This CDR3 spans 13 amino acids.

This clone came up once. The chain links TRBV5-5 to TRBJ2-7; TRBD2 aligns across 11 bases. Per the germline V gene, CDR1 is SGHKS and CDR2 is YYEKEE (reference sequence). The V segment lost 0 bases and the J segment 0 bases; nucleotides outside the gene matches: 5. This CDR3 comprises 17 residues. Written as DNA, the CDR3 is TGTGCCAGCAGCTTGGTACTAGCGGGGGCGAGCTCCTACGAGCAGTACTTC. Translation: CASSLVLAGASSYEQYF.

The chain employs TRBV3-1 (or the pseudogene TRBV3-2) and TRBJ2-2; 10 bases align to TRBD2. After removal of 0 bases from V and 6 bases from J, the junction contained 7 bases not matched to a gene. Germline CDR1 and CDR2: LGHDT and YNNKEL (reference sequence). The CDR3 spans 17 residues. CDR3 protein: CASSQDPAGGPAGELFF. The CDR3 nucleotides are TGTGCCAGCAGCCAAGACCCAGCGGGGGGGCCCGCCGGGGAGCTGTTTTTT.

CDR3 in DNA: TGCGCCAGCTCCCGGGACAGGGAGTACTACGAGCAGTACTTC. Translating gives CASSRDREYYEQYF. This chain uses TRBV5-1 with TRBJ2-7; 9 positions match TRBD1. CDR1 and CDR2 (germline): SGHRS, YFSETQ. Unmatched junction bases numbered 8, after V lost 7 bases and J lost 3 bases. This CDR3 comprises 14 residues.

The chain joins TRBV20-1 to TRBJ1-4; D possibly corresponds to TRBD1 (5 bases). Germline CDR1 and CDR2: DFQATT and SNEGSKA (reference sequence). The CDR3 runs 15 residues. V shed 3 bases and J shed 0 bases, with 11 bases lying between them. In nucleotides, the CDR3 is TGCAGTGCTAGTTCAGGGTCTGCAACTAATGAAAAACTGTTTTTT. Amino acids: CSASSGSATNEKLFF.

The chain combines TRBV2 with TRBJ1-5; 8 nucleotides align to TRBD1. The length of the CDR3 is 15 residues. Germline lookup yields CDR1 SNHLY and CDR2 FYNNEI. The V segment lost 6 bases and the J segment 1 base; nucleotides outside the gene matches: 5. The CDR3 DNA reads as TGTGCCAGCAGAGCAGGGGGCGAGAGCAATCAGCCCCAGCATTTT. Translating gives CASRAGGESNQPQHF.